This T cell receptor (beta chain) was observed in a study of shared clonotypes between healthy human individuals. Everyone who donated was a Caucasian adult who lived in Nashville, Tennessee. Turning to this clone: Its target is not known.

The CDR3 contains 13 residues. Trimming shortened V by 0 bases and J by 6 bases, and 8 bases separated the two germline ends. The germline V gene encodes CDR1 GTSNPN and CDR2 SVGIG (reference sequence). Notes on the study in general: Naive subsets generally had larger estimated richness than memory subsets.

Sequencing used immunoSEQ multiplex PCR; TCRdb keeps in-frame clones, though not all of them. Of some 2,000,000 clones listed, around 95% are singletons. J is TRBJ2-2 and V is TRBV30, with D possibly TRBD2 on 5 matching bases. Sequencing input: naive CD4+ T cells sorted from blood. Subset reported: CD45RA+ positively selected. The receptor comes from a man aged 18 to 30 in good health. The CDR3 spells CAWSVRVPGELFF. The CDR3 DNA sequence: TGTGCCTGGAGTGTGCGGGTTCCCGGGGAGCTGTTTTTT. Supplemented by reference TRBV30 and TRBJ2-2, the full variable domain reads SQTIHQWPATLVQPVGSPLSLECTVEGTSNPNLYWYRQAAGRGLQLLFYSVGIGQISSEVPQNLSASRPQDRQFILSSKKLLLSDSGFYLCAWSVRVPGELFFGEGSRLTVL.